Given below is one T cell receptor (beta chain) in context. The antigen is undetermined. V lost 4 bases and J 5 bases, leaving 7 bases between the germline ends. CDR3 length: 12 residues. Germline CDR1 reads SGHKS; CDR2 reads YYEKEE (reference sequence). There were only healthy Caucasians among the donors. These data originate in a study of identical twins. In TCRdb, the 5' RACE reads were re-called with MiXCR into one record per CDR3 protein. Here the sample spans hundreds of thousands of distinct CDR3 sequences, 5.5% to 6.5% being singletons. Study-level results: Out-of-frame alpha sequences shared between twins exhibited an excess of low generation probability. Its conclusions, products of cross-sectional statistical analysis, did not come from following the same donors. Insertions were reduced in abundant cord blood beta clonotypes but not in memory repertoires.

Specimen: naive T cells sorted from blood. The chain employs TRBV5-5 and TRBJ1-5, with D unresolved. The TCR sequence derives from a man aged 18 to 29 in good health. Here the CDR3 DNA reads TGTGCCAGCAGCCAGAGGGATCAGCCCCAGCATTTT. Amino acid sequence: CASSQRDQPQHF.